The rows below give T cell receptor beta chains drawn from one sample of a study of blood T cell repertoires in COVID-19. The method was immunoSEQ multiplex PCR; TCRdb's version includes in-frame clones alone and lacks a portion of them. The sample has 55,000 to 80,000 clones; around 80% are singletons. What was sequenced was peripheral blood. These TCRs come from a man between 60 and 75 years old with COVID-19, enrolled during active disease. Both conserved end residues are part of each CDR3. Each record gives: V gene, J gene, clone size, D gene, CDR3 length, CDR3 DNA, CDR3 protein. The D gene is left open where the match is weak. Size is omitted from some rows. Given values are once, few, many or a class for expanded clones.

TRBV7-9,TRBJ1-1,.,.,11,TGTGCCAGCAGCTTCGACAGGGAAGCTTTCTTT,CASSFDREAFF
TRBV5-4,TRBJ2-3,.,TRBD1,15,TGTGCCAGCAGCCCCTCGACAGGGAGAACAGATACGCAGTATTTT,CASSPSTGRTDTQYF
TRBV27,TRBJ2-3,.,.,14,TGTGCCAGCAGGTCCTCAGTGCCCACAGATACGCAGTATTTT,CASRSSVPTDTQYF
TRBV5-4,TRBJ2-3,.,TRBD1,16,TGTGCCAGCAGAACAGGGGGTTTAGCTAGCACAGATACGCAGTATTTT,CASRTGGLASTDTQYF
TRBV29-1,TRBJ2-7,.,TRBD1,12,TGCAGCGCCGAGACAGGGAACTACGAGCAGTACTTC,CSAETGNYEQYF
TRBV19,TRBJ1-5,.,.,15,TGTGCCAGTAGTATAGCGGGAAGGGGCAATCAGCCCCAGCATTTT,CASSIAGRGNQPQHF
TRBV5-1,TRBJ1-2,.,.,11,TGCGCCAGTTCAACAGGGACCGGCTACACCTTC,CASSTGTGYTF
TRBV28,TRBJ1-5,.,TRBD1,17,TGTGCCAGCAGTTCTCTACTCGGACAGGGGGGGAGTCAGCCCCAGCATTTT,CASSSLLGQGGSQPQHF
TRBV7-2,TRBJ2-3,.,.,17,TGTGCCAGCAGCTTAAGTCGGGGCGGGACCGGCACAGATACGCAGTATTTT,CASSLSRGGTGTDTQYF
TRBV3-1/TRBV3-2,TRBJ2-1,.,TRBD2,15,TGTGCCAGCAGCCATATAGCGGGGGGCCGGAATGAGCAGTTCTTC,CASSHIAGGRNEQFF
TRBV29-1,TRBJ1-4,.,TRBD1,13,TGCAGCGCCGCGGACAGGCGGGGTGAAAAACTGTTTTTT,CSAADRRGEKLFF
TRBV24-1,TRBJ2-5,.,TRBD1,15,TGTGCCACCAGTGATACCACAGGGGCGCCGACGACCCAGTACTTC,CATSDTTGAPTTQYF
TRBV24-1,TRBJ1-1,.,.,13,TGTGCCACCAGTGATGAAGACAGAAAGACAGCTTTCTTT,CATSDEDRKTAFF
TRBV7-2,TRBJ2-1,.,.,12,TGTGCCAGCAGCTTGCAGGGGAATGAGCAGTTCTTC,CASSLQGNEQFF
TRBV5-6,TRBJ2-7,.,TRBD1,16,TGTGCCAGCAGCTCAGGAATTATCAGGGGGCCTAGCGAGCAGTACTTC,CASSSGIIRGPSEQYF
TRBV5-1,TRBJ2-3,.,.,14,TGCGCCAGCAGGGATGCGGGAAGGACAGATACGCAGTATTTT,CASRDAGRTDTQYF
TRBV19,TRBJ1-5,.,.,12,TGTGCCAGTAGTATAACCGAGCAGCCCCAGCATTTT,CASSITEQPQHF
TRBV4-1,TRBJ1-1,.,.,15,TGCGCCAGCAGCCAAAGGGGACTGGGTGGCACTGAAGCTTTCTTT,CASSQRGLGGTEAFF
TRBV10-1,TRBJ2-1,.,.,12,TGCGCCAGCAGTGACACAGGGAATGAGCAGTTCTTC,CASSDTGNEQFF
TRBV30,TRBJ2-1,.,.,14,TGTGCCTGGAGTGTAAGTCGATCTAGTACTGAGCAGTTCTTC,CAWSVSRSSTEQFF
TRBV3-1/TRBV3-2,TRBJ1-6,.,.,18,TGTGCCAGCAGCAGGGGTTGTCCCATTTCATACATTAATTCACCCCTCCACTTT,CASSRGCPISYINSPLHF
TRBV2,TRBJ1-4,.,.,12,TGTGCCAGCGGACAGTCGAATGAAAAACTGTTTTTT,CASGQSNEKLFF
TRBV9,TRBJ1-2,.,TRBD1,15,TGTGCCAGCAGCGGTGACAGGGAAAGGGACTATGGCTACACCTTC,CASSGDRERDYGYTF
TRBV28,TRBJ2-3,.,.,12,TGTGCCAGCAGGCGGGCCCCAGATACGCAGTATTTT,CASRRAPDTQYF
TRBV28,TRBJ2-2,.,TRBD2,15,TGTGCCAGCAGTTTCTGGCGGGGGGGCATCGGGGAGCTGTTTTTT,CASSFWRGGIGELFF
TRBV5-1,TRBJ2-2,.,TRBD2,18,TGCGCCAGCAGCTTAAAGGGGTCTCTAGCGGGTGTTACCGGGGAGCTGTTTTTT,CASSLKGSLAGVTGELFF
TRBV19,TRBJ1-1,.,TRBD1,15,TGTGCCAGTAAATTAAGGGACAGGGGAGGGACTGAAGCTTTCTTT,CASKLRDRGGTEAFF
TRBV10-2,TRBJ2-2,.,TRBD2,15,TGCGCCAGCCGCGGACTAGCGGGGGCCCCCGGGGAGCTGTTTTTT,CASRGLAGAPGELFF
TRBV5-1,TRBJ2-5,.,TRBD1,15,TGCGCCAGCAGCCAACAGGGGGCGAGAGAGGAGACCCAGTACTTC,CASSQQGAREETQYF
TRBV24-1,TRBJ2-1,.,TRBD1,14,TGTGCCACCAGTGATGGGGGACAGCTCAATGAGCAGTTCTTC,CATSDGGQLNEQFF
TRBV5-5,TRBJ2-1,.,.,15,TGTGCCAGCAGCTTGGATTTCGGGACCTACAATGAGCAGTTCTTC,CASSLDFGTYNEQFF
TRBV29-1,TRBJ2-2,.,TRBD1,13,TGCAGCGCCGACAGGGGGGGCACCGGGGAGCTGTTTTTT,CSADRGGTGELFF
TRBV2,TRBJ2-3,few,.,18,TGTGCCAGCAGTGAAGCGCGAGAGGGGACTTTTGGCACAGATACGCAGTATTTT,CASSEAREGTFGTDTQYF